Listed here are 5 T cell receptor beta chains from one sample, sequenced in a study of T-cell memory formation after mild COVID-19. TCRdb analysed the 5' RACE reads with MiXCR anew, one entry per CDR3 protein. The repertoire has 120,000 or so distinct CDR3 sequences, 15% to 20% of them found once; the top ten carry over 11%. Sample: PBMCs or a T cell subset sorted from them (not recorded which). Receptor source: an adult woman who had mild COVID-19 (a few samples of this study predate the infection). Cell type and time point are not known.

The chain couples TRBV21-1 to TRBJ2-7; the table's D call, TRBD1, has no DNA check behind it. TRBV21-1 is reported as a pseudogene. The CDR3 is 14 amino acids. The CDR3 reads CASSIRQGGYEQYF. The CDR3 nucleotides read TGTGCCAGCAGCATACGACAGGGGGGCTACGAGCAGTACTTC.

In its sample, this clonotype was seen many times. V and J are TRBV5-4 and TRBJ2-3, with D unresolved. CDR3 length equals 12 residues. Trimming shortened V by 3 bases and J by 6 bases, and 8 bases separated the two germline ends. CDR1 and CDR2 (germline): SGHNT, YYREEE (reference sequence). For the CDR3, the DNA is TGTGCCAGCAGCTCGCCCTTGGATACGCAGTATTTT. Its protein product is CASSSPLDTQYF. The full variable domain, with the rest looked up from reference TRBV5-4 and TRBJ2-3, is ETGVTQSPTHLIKTRGQQVTLRCSSQSGHNTVSWYQQALGQGPQFIFQYYREEENGRGNFPPRFSGLQFPNYSSELNVNALELDDSALYLCASSSPLDTQYFGPGTRLTVL.

This clonotype was counted a few times. The V and J genes are TRBV5-1 and TRBJ1-6; D remains unclear. The CDR3 contains 13 residues. Trimming stripped 0 bases from V and 4 bases from J, with 2 bases between. Germline values: CDR1 SGHRS, CDR2 YFSETQ. CDR3 sequence reads: CASSLEYNSPLHF. DNA of the CDR3: TGCGCCAGCAGCTTGGAATATAATTCACCCCTCCACTTT.

This chain uses TRBV10-3 with TRBJ2-7; 11 bases line up with TRBD1. This CDR3 has 14 amino acids. The V gene end was trimmed by 3 bases and the J gene end by 5 bases; junction bases not matched to a gene: 3. Germline CDR1 is ENHRY and CDR2 is SYGVKD. CDR3 loop: CAISDMGQGDEQYF. CDR3 nucleotides: TGTGCCATCAGTGATATGGGACAGGGGGACGAGCAGTACTTC.

The V and J genes are TRBV11-2 and TRBJ2-6; a weak D match, TRBD2 (6 bases). Germline CDR1 reads SGHAT; CDR2 reads FQNNGV. The CDR3 covers 19 residues. V gave up 4 bases and J gave up 0 bases, with 19 bases separating them. For the CDR3, the DNA is TGTGCCAGCAGCTCTCGAAGACGGGACTCGACCTCTGGGGCCAACGTCCTGACTTTC. Translation: CASSSRRRDSTSGANVLTF.